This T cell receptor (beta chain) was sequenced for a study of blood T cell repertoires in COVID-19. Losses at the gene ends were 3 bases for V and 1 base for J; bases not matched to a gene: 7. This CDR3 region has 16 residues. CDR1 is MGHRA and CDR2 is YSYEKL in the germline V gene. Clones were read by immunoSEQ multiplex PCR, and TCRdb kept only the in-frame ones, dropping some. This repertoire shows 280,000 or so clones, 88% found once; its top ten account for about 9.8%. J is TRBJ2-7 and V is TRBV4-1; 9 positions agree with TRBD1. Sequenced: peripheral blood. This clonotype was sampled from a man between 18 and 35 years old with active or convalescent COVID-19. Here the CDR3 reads CASSHPGGTGSYEQYF. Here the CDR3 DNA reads TGCGCCAGCAGCCACCCAGGTGGGACAGGGTCCTACGAGCAGTACTTC.